The clone carrying this T cell receptor (beta chain) has only one observation. Its antigen is not known. This sample was included in a study of T-cell memory formation after mild COVID-19. Study information: TCR clusters were mostly donor specific. General observations from the study: The appearance of some responding clones in pre-infection memory suggested that cross-reactive memory joined. Of the contracting clones, CD4+ ones lay mainly in CM and EM, and CD8+ ones in EMRA. While clones contracting from day 15 to 85 were balanced between CD4 and CD8, later expanders leaned CD4+.

TCRdb re-analysed the 5' RACE reads in MiXCR, keeping a single row per CDR3 protein. Of roughly 340,000 distinct CDR3 sequences in the sample, roughly 15% were seen once. The CDR3 spans 14 residues. The ends were cut back, 0 bases at V and 9 bases at J, with 15 bases in the middle. CDR1 KGHSH and CDR2 LQKENI come from the germline V gene. This chain uses TRBV18 with TRBJ2-7; possibly TRBD1 or TRBD2 for D (5 bases each). The sequence was collected from a man aged 18 to 35 who had mild COVID-19 (a few samples of this study predate the infection). Cell type and time point are not known. The sample consisted of PBMCs or a T cell subset sorted from them (not recorded which). CDR3 bases: TGTGCCAGCTCACCACCGCAGGGTTGGCGGGTGCAGTACTTC. It encodes CASSPPQGWRVQYF.